The present T cell receptor beta chain was sequenced within a study of cytomegalovirus exposure and HLA in healthy donors (dated by TCRdb to the late 2010s). Background for the entire study: An earlier analysis of approximately 590 of the donors reported about 250 Gb of sequence data and approximately 110 million unique TCR beta sequences from roughly 180 million T cells. Donor age, sex, ethnicity and CMV serostatus were compiled alongside the repertoire data. To predict cytomegalovirus infection status, the study combined high-throughput TCR immunosequencing, statistical association of individual TCRs with disease status, and machine learning. About five DR-DQ haplotypes were handled as single units for association and clustering, since linkage in the cohort was strong. Along with the approximately 670-subject first cohort, a separate validation cohort of roughly 110 different subjects was used. Every repertoire in the discovery cohort had been generated on one and the same sequencing platform. A later analysis re-analyzed previously published TCR beta repertoires from roughly 690 donors and added high-resolution HLA genotyping to study TCR occurrence patterns. The later analysis used no new phenotypic data to find candidate immune exposures, relying instead on TCR beta sequences and their occurrence across donors. The T cell repertoires of around 670 subjects were profiled by immunosequencing and related to cytomegalovirus serostatus. The aim of the study was to test whether cataloging public T cell receptors could identify signatures of past pathogen exposure. The genetic ancestry cluster associated with self-reported Caucasian donors included about 84% of the roughly 410 genotyped donors. Among over 350 genotyped donors of the cohort, an average of roughly 240,000 unique TCR beta nucleotide sequences were sequenced per donor, roughly 20% of them non-productive. In an earlier analysis of more than 550 of the donors, high-throughput TCR beta sequencing was used to judge whether each TCR beta V gene segment behaved as functional or pseudogenic. In a later genetic analysis, genome-wide SNP genotypes for about 55% of the roughly 700 donors were used, and that subset was treated as a discovery cohort. The number of typed donors differed by locus: about 629-640 for A, B, C, DRB1 and DQB1; approximately 520 for DQA1; 606 for DPA1; and around 470 for DPB1. An early release covering around 630 HLA-typed donors comprised roughly 300 gigabases of sequencing data and some 79 million unique TCR sequences. Class I and class II HLA loci were covered by the typing at four-digit resolution.

The germline V gene supplies CDR1 MNHEY and CDR2 SVGAGI. Inclusive of the bounding cysteine and phenylalanine, the CDR3 is 14 residues long. The DNA shown is the 42-base CDR3, in frame from base 1. Study-wide conclusions, independent of this receptor: The presence/absence analyses assumed that sequencing depth was roughly uniform across donors, and that assumption may not be true. In vitro tests confirmed that a few of the cytomegalovirus-associated TCR beta chains recognize cytomegalovirus antigens. A total of 150 to 200 TCR beta chains were listed by the study as associated with cytomegalovirus. A cluster of highly shared sequence variants was judged likely to be a technical artifact of the sequencing pipeline. Compared with the approximately 700-donor mean, donors in an Asian-associated ancestry cluster had fewer N-insertions in productive TCRs, according to a later genetic analysis. Most CMV-associated TCR beta chains appeared to be HLA-restricted in a later analysis, and the HLA associations seemed to be driven largely by CMV exposure. CMV serostatus was the only immune exposure information available for the cohort. In an earlier analysis of 587 of the donors, most TCR beta V segments appeared in productive rearrangements about 90% or about 30% of the time, broadly matching IMGT annotations. A later analysis found that HLA-associated TCR beta chains were more clonally expanded and had lower generation probabilities than equally common non-associated chains. Some IMGT-functional V segments, including TRBV6-2 and TRBV6-3, could not be told apart with the 87-base-pair reads, so those segments were excluded. A further reported finding was that TCR beta sequences accurately predicted the HLA-A and HLA-B alleles for most subjects in the first cohort. A later analysis found that TCR association rates varied across HLA loci, with DRB1 alleles showing the most associated TCRs and HLA-C alleles the fewest. Specific HLA alleles were associated with more than 15,000 TCR beta sequences at a false discovery rate of 0.05 in a later analysis. Because some donors lacked HLA typing at each locus, the association tests relied only on the typed subset. Assigning TCR associations to individual alleles was difficult when HLA alleles, especially DR and DQ, strongly co-occurred. According to the authors, the approach could potentially be generalized to other disease states and immunological phenotypes. Most TCR sequences were observed very rarely across donors, whereas some public TCRs were present in many individuals. Correlated functional status among segregating V segments might reflect linkage disequilibrium, but an unknown experimental factor could not be ruled out. Cytomegalovirus status was reported to be diagnosed by the classifier with high specificity and sensitivity in both the original and validation cohorts. The earlier analysis of around 600 of the donors excluded roughly 17 rarely observed V segments, including chromosome 9 orphons, because counts were too low. Several of the top co-occurrence clusters appeared to be linked to parvovirus B19, influenza, CMV and Epstein-Barr virus, according to a later analysis. Only TCR beta chains were sequenced in this cohort, and the absence of alpha or paired-chain data limited detectable features. A later genetic analysis associated a missense DCLRE1C variant with V-gene and J-gene trimming of TCR beta chains, and an independent cohort replicated the association.

There are a few counts of this clone. Its recognized antigen is unknown. Sequence at one end of the junction differs from germline and may be a read error. Other DNA sequences in this sample translate to the same CDR3. The cohort comprised hundreds of healthy bone marrow donors. At the time of sampling, all cohort members were nominally healthy, though unrecorded immune exposures were likely present. The donor was CMV seropositive and belonged to the group of some 290 seropositive cohort members. Every donor gave a peripheral blood sample, and the peripheral blood mononuclear cells from that sample were used for TCR beta sequencing. The Qiagen DNeasy Blood Extraction Kit was used to extract genomic DNA from the blood cell samples. The library came from the immunoSEQ multiplex PCR assay. For the multiplex PCR, a mixture combining 60 forward primers for TCR Vbeta segments and 13 reverse primers for TCR Jbeta segments was used. A multiplex PCR assay on genomic DNA amplified the CDR3 region of rearranged TCR beta genes. The Illumina HiSeq System was used to sequence the amplified TCR beta libraries as 87-base-pair reads. The published analysis was carried out like this. In a later analysis, 70 million to 95 million unique TCR beta chains were counted across the 500 to 850 repertoires, and about 9.9 million of these chains were shared by at least two donors. Raw reads were error-corrected and collapsed into unique sequences by a nearest-neighbor algorithm in which closely related sequences were merged to remove PCR and sequencing errors. To assign V, D and J gene segments, CDR3 sequences were aligned to IMGT reference sequences. For a sequence to be retained, a match of at least six nucleotides was required to both a V gene segment and a J gene segment. Rearrangements were classified as productive when the CDR3 lacked stop codons and remained in frame with V and J, and all other rearrangements were classified as non-productive. CDR3 was defined according to IMGT convention as the region running from the second conserved V-encoded cysteine to the conserved J-encoded phenylalanine. In an earlier analysis of more than 550 of the donors, sequences lacking an unambiguous match to a single V gene segment were excluded. An earlier analysis of a few hundred of the donors classified V segments as functional when productive rearrangements were above 56.7% and as segregating when the standard deviation between donors was above 5%. A statistical classification framework was built for diagnosing cytomegalovirus status from the catalog of TCR beta chain sequences. A later analysis assigned V and J genes by comparing TCR nucleotide sequences with IMGT/GENE-DB human TR gene sequences. The TCRdist pipeline was used in a later analysis to assign CDR3 sequences and most-parsimonious VDJ recombination scenarios. In a later analysis, each TCR beta chain was defined by its CDR3 amino acid sequence together with its V-gene family, and reads without a unique V-gene family were excluded. A later analysis removed 500 to 600 highly shared, low-generation-probability nucleotide sequences to deal with suspected cross-contamination and a sequencing artifact. In a later analysis, a clonal expansion index was calculated for each public chain from normalized within-repertoire ranks of inferred template counts. Generation probabilities in a later analysis came from a VDJ recombination model fitted to out-of-frame rearrangements, and those results were checked against IGoR. In a later analysis, TCR-TCR, TCR-HLA and TCR-CMV co-occurrence was scored with hypergeometric tests, and a repertoire-size bias correction was applied to TCR pairs. To estimate false discovery rates, a later analysis permuted the HLA or CMV assignments 20 times. In a later analysis, co-occurring TCRs were grouped with DBSCAN, and TCRdist sequence similarity was added when clustering was performed within HLA-allele-positive subsets. For co-occurrence clustering, repertoires with fewer than 30,000 or more than 120,000 public chains were excluded, along with roughly five repertoires with anomalous nucleotide sharing. TCRdb holds this immuneACCESS table with in-frame rearrangements only. Some clones are missing; in checked studies, unresolved V genes explain under half, and the rest has no known cause. V and J calls and clone size are those listed in that table; D and trimming were worked out from the DNA. The sample includes roughly 190,000 clones, with about 9% observed a single time. Over 1% of the sample belongs to the ten largest clones.

Recombination joined TRBV6-5 with TRBJ2-3; 11 central bases correspond to TRBD1. The specimen sequenced was PBMCs. The clonotype was recovered from a woman in her thirties in good health and CMV-seropositive. The DNA sequence reads TGCGCCAGCAGAAGGGACAGGGGGAGAGATACGCAGTATTTT. This sequence encodes CASRRDRGRDTQYF.